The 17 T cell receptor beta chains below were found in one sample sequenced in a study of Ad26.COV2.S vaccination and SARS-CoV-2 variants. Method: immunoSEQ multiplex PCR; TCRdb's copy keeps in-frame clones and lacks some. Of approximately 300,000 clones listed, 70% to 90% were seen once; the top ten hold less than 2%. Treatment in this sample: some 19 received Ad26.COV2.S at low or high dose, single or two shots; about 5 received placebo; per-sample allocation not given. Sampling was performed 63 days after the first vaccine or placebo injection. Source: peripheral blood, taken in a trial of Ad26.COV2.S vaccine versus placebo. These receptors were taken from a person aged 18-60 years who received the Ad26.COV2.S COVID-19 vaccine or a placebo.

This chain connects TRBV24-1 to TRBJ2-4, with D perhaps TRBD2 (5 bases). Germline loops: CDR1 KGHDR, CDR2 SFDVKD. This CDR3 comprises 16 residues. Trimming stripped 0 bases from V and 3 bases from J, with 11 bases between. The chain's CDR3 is CATSDLRGVDKNIQYF. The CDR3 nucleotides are TGTGCCACCAGTGATTTGCGGGGAGTAGACAAAAACATTCAGTACTTC.

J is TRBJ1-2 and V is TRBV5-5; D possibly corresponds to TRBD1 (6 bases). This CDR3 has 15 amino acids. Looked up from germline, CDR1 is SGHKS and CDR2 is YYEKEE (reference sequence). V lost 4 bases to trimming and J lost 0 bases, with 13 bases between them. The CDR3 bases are TGTGCCAGCAGCGCCGACAGGAACCCTAACTATGGCTACACCTTC. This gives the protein CASSADRNPNYGYTF.

Here the CDR3 reads CASGFTGTGNYGYTF. The CDR3 DNA sequence: TGTGCCAGCGGATTCACCGGGACAGGGAACTATGGCTACACCTTC. The rearrangement links TRBV7-9 to TRBJ1-2, with TRBD1 matching over 9 bases. Trimming at V came to 8 bases and at J to 2 bases, leaving 9 bases not matched to a gene. The CDR3 extends over 15 amino acids. Germline CDR1 is SEHNR and CDR2 is FQNEAQ (reference sequence).

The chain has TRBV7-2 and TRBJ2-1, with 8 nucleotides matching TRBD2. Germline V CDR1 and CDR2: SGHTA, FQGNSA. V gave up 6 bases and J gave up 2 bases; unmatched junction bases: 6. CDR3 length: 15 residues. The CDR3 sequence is CASRETGGPYNEQFF. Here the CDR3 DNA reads TGTGCCAGCAGAGAAACGGGGGGGCCCTACAATGAGCAGTTCTTC.

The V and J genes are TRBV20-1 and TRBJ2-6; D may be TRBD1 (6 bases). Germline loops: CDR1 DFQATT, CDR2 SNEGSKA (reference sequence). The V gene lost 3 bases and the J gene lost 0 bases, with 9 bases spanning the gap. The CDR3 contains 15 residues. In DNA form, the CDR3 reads TGCAGTGCTAGTCCAGGGGACTCTGGGGCCAACGTCCTGACTTTC. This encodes CSASPGDSGANVLTF.

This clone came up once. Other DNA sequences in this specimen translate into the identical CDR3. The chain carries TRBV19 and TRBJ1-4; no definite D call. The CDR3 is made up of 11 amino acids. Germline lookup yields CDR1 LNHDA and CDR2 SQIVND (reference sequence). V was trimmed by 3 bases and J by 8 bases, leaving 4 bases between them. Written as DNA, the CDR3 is TGTGCCAGTAGTATCTCCGAAAAACTGTTTTTT. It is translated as CASSISEKLFF.

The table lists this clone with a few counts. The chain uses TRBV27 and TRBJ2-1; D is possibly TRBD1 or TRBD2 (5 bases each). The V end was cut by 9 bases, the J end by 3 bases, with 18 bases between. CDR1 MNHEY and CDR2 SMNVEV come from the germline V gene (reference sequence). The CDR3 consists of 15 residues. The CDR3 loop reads CASALGVGLYNEQFF. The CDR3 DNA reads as TGTGCCAGTGCCCTGGGGGTGGGCCTCTACAATGAGCAGTTCTTC.

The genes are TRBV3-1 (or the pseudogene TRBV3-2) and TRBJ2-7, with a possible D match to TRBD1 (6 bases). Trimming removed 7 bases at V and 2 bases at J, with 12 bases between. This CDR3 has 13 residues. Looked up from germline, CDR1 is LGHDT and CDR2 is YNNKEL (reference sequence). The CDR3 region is CASTGTPTYEQYF. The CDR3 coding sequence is TGTGCCAGCACCGGGACACCTACCTACGAGCAGTACTTC.

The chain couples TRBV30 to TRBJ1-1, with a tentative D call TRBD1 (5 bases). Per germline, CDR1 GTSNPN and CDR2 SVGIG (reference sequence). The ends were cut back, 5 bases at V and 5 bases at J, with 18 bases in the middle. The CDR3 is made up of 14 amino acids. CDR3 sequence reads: CAWALGGARTEAFF. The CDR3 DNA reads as TGTGCCTGGGCTTTGGGGGGAGCAAGGACTGAAGCTTTCTTT.

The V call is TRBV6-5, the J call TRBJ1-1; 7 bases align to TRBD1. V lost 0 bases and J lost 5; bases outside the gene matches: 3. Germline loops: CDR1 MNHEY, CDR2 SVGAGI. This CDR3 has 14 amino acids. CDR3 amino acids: CASSYSRQGTEAFF. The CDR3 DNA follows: TGTGCCAGCAGTTACTCCAGACAGGGTACTGAAGCTTTCTTT.

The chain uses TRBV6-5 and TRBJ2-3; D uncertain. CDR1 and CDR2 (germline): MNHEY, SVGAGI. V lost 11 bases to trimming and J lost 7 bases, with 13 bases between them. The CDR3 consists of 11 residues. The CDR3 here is CASSRANTQYF. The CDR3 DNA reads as TGTGCCTCATCCCGTGCAAATACGCAGTATTTT.

This CDR3 is CASSPGYDEQFF. DNA for the CDR3: TGTGCCAGCAGTCCAGGGTACGATGAGCAGTTCTTC. The chain has TRBV12-3 or TRBV12-4 and TRBJ2-1; D may be TRBD1 (5 bases). Trimming shortened V by 5 bases and J by 8 bases, and 10 bases separated the two germline ends. The CDR3 totals 12 residues.

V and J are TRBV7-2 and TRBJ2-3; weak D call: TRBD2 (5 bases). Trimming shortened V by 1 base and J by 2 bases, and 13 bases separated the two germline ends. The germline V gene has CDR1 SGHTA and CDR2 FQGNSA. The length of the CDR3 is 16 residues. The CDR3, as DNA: TGTGCCAGCAGCTTAGAGTGGGCTAGCCCCACAGATACGCAGTATTTT. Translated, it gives CASSLEWASPTDTQYF.

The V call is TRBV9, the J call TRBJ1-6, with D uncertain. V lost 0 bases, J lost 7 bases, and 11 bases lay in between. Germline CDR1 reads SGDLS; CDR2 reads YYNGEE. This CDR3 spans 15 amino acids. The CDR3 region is CASSVDPGMNSPLHF. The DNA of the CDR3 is TGTGCCAGCAGCGTAGACCCGGGGATGAATTCACCCCTCCACTTT.

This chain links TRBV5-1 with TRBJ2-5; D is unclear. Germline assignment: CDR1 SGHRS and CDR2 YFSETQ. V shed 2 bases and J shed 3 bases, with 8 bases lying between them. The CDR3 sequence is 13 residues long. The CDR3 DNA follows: TGCGCCAGCAGCTTAGGGCAGAAAGAGACCCAGTACTTC. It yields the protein CASSLGQKETQYF. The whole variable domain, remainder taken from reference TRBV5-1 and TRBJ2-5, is KAGVTQTPRYLIKTRGQQVTLSCSPISGHRSVSWYQQTPGQGLQFLFEYFSETQRNKGNFPGRFSGRQFSNSRSEMNVSTLELGDSALYLCASSLGQKETQYFGPGTRLLVL.

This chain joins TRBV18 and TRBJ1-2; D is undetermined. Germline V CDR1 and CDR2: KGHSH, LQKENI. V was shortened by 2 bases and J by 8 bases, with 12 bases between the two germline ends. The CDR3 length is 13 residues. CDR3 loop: CASSPGDRRGYTF. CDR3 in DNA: TGTGCCAGCTCACCAGGAGATCGGCGGGGCTACACCTTC.

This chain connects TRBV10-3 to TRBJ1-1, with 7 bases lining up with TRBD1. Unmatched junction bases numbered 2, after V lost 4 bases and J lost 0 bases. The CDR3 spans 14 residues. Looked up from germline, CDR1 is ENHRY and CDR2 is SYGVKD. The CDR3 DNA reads TGTGCCATCAGTGGACAGGGCGTGAACACTGAAGCTTTCTTT. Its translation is CAISGQGVNTEAFF.